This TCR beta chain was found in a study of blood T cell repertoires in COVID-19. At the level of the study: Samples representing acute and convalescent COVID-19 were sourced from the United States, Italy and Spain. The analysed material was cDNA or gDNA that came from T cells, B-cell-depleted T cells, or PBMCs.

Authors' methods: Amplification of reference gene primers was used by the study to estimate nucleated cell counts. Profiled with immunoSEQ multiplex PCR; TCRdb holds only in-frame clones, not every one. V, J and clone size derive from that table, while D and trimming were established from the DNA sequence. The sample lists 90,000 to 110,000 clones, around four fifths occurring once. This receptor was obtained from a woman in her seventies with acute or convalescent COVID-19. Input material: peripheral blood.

The DNA for the CDR3 is TGTGCCAGCAGCGTAGCCGGCGGGCCTGTCTACAATGAGCAGTTCTTC. It translates to CASSVAGGPVYNEQFF. The chain links TRBV9 to TRBJ2-1, with D possibly matching TRBD2 (5 bases). The CDR3 consists of 16 residues. CDR1 and CDR2 (germline): SGDLS, YYNGEE. V was shortened by 0 bases and J by 3 bases, with 13 bases between the two germline ends.